A selection of T cell receptor beta chains follows, all from one sample in a study of OX40 agonist ivuxolimab in advanced cancers. Sequencing used immunoSEQ multiplex PCR; TCRdb keeps in-frame clones, though not all of them. The table has about 150,000 clones, around 94% seen once; the top ten hold approximately 0.32%. The specimen was CD4+ or CD8+ T cells sorted from blood, collected in a trial of the OX40 agonist ivuxolimab. Source of these receptors: an adult with an advanced solid tumor such as melanoma, head and neck, liver or kidney cancer. The CDR3 runs from the conserved cysteine through the conserved F or W. The D gene is left open where the match is weak. For some rows the clone size is stated as once, few or many, or as a class when expanded; others skip it.

j_call clone_size d_call v_call cdr3_nt cdr3_aa
TRBJ1-1 NA NA TRBV2 TGTGCCAGCAGTGGACGTCGCAGATTTGAAGCTTTCTTT CASSGRRRFEAFF
TRBJ1-2 NA TRBD1 TRBV7-2 TGTGCCAGCAGCAAAACGCAGACAGGGGGCTATGGCTACACCTTC CASSKTQTGGYGYTF
TRBJ2-6 NA NA TRBV5-4 TGTGCCAGTAGCTTGGGTAGCGGCAGGGACTTATCTGGGGCCAACGTCCTGACTTTC CASSLGSGRDLSGANVLTF
TRBJ1-3 NA NA TRBV4-3 TGCGCCAGCAGCCGGATAGGGAGGAACACCATATATTTT CASSRIGRNTIYF
TRBJ2-5 once TRBD2 TRBV6-1 TGTGCCAGCAGACCCCTAGCGGGGGGGCTGGAGACCCAGTACTTC CASRPLAGGLETQYF
TRBJ1-3 NA NA TRBV6-1 TGTGCCAGCAGTGAATCTGGAAACACCATATATTTT CASSESGNTIYF
TRBJ1-5 NA NA TRBV2 TGTGCCAGCAGTAGGGGAAGACGGGGCGGTCAGCCCCAGCATTTT CASSRGRRGGQPQHF
TRBJ2-1 NA TRBD2 TRBV4-1 TGCGCCAGCAGCCAAGGAGGAGCGGGGAGAAACAATGAGCAGTTCTTC CASSQGGAGRNNEQFF
TRBJ2-5 NA NA TRBV5-4 TGTGCCAGCAGCAGGGCTGGCCAAGAACCTCGAGAGACCCAGTACTTC CASSRAGQEPRETQYF
TRBJ2-1 NA NA TRBV5-1 TGCGCCAGCAGCTTGGACGGGGGCTTTAATGAGCAGTTCTTC CASSLDGGFNEQFF
TRBJ2-2 NA NA TRBV6-5 TGTGCCAGCAGTTTCCGCGGGGAGCTGTTTTTT CASSFRGELFF
TRBJ2-1 NA TRBD2 TRBV28 TGTGCCAGCAGTATCGGGACTAGCGGGAGAAGGGAGCAGTTCTTC CASSIGTSGRREQFF
TRBJ1-5 NA TRBD1 TRBV5-1 TGCGCCAGCAGCGAGGGACAGGGACGGAGTCAGCCCCAGCATTTT CASSEGQGRSQPQHF
TRBJ1-3 NA NA TRBV29-1 TGCAGCGTTGGAGGTAGTCAATCTAGCTCTGGAAACACCATATATTTT CSVGGSQSSSGNTIYF
TRBJ2-1 NA NA TRBV6-5 TGTGCCAGCAGTTACTCGAGTTTCCGGGACCCTAGAGAGTTCTTC CASSYSSFRDPREFF
TRBJ1-2 NA NA TRBV11-1 TGTGCCAGCACCCGGACCGGGACGGATCTTGGCTACACCTTC CASTRTGTDLGYTF
TRBJ2-3 NA NA TRBV4-1 TGCGCCAGCAGCCAAGGGGAGGGGGCCAGCACAGATACGCAGTATTTT CASSQGEGASTDTQYF
TRBJ2-6 NA TRBD1 TRBV11-2 TGTGCCAGCAGCCCCCGGGACAGGGGGCTCGGAACTTTC CASSPRDRGLGTF
TRBJ1-2 NA TRBD1 TRBV18 TGTGCCAGCTCAGAGACAGGGCCCTATGGCTACACCTTC CASSETGPYGYTF
TRBJ2-5 once TRBD2 TRBV7-2 TGTGCCAGCAGCTTAGCGCTAGCGGGGTCCCAAGAGACCCAGTACTTC CASSLALAGSQETQYF
TRBJ1-2 NA NA TRBV5-1 TGCGCCAGCAGCTTGGACACGGCTAACTATGGCTACACCTTC CASSLDTANYGYTF
TRBJ1-4 once NA TRBV6-5 TGTGCCAGCAGTTTGGGGGGGGGCCCTAATGAAAAACTGTTTTTT CASSLGGGPNEKLFF
TRBJ2-7 NA TRBD1 TRBV11-2 TGTGCCAGCAGCAGGGGGCATCTTAACGAGCAGTACTTC CASSRGHLNEQYF
TRBJ2-4 NA NA TRBV7-2 TGTGCCAGCAGCTTCTCCCCCGGCATTCAGTACTTC CASSFSPGIQYF
TRBJ2-2 NA TRBD2 TRBV5-8 TGTGCCAGCAGCTTTGCAGGGACTAGCGGGAACACCGGGGAGCTGTTTTTT CASSFAGTSGNTGELFF
TRBJ2-7 NA NA TRBV11-3 TGTGCCAGCAGCTTAGATCAAGGGACGAGGGGAGAGCAGTACTTC CASSLDQGTRGEQYF
TRBJ2-7 NA NA TRBV16 TGTGCCAGCAGCTCCTGGGCCTACGAGCAGTACTTC CASSSWAYEQYF
TRBJ1-1 NA NA TRBV5-8 TGTGCCAGCAGGCTGGGCAGGGGACTTTCGAACACTGAAGCTTTCTTT CASRLGRGLSNTEAFF
TRBJ2-7 NA NA TRBV2 TGTGCCAGCAGGCAGGATGGCCACGAGCAGTACTTC CASRQDGHEQYF
TRBJ1-3 NA NA TRBV6-5 TGTGCCAGCAGTTCCGGGGCCAGAGGAAACACCATATATTTT CASSSGARGNTIYF
TRBJ2-7 NA TRBD1 TRBV28 TGTGCCAGCAGTTTTTGGGGGACAGGGGTAGCGGAGCAGTACTTC CASSFWGTGVAEQYF
TRBJ2-5 NA TRBD2 TRBV5-4 TGTGCCAGCAGCCCGCTAGCGGGGGACCAAGAGACCCAGTACTTC CASSPLAGDQETQYF